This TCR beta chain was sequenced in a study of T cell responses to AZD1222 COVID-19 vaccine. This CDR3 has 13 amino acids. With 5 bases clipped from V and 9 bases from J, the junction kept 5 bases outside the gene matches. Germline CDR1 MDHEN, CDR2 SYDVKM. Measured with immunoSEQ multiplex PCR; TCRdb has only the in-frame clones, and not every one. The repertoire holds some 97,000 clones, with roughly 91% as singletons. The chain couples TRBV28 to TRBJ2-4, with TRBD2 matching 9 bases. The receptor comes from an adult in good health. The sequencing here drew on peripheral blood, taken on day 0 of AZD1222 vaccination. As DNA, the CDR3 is TGTGCCAGCAGTCGCGGGGGGGAAGGCATTCAGTACTTC. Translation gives CASSRGGEGIQYF.